This T cell receptor beta chain stems from a study of T cell repertoires in cytomegalovirus infection. Overall study context: Recently described HLA-C-restricted plus well-studied HLA-B-restricted CMV epitopes were used. Carrying CMV and the relevant HLA type showed in public TCR beta signatures.

This clonotype was counted between two and nine times. What it recognizes is unknown. MiXCR was run by TCRdb on the reads, yielding one entry per CDR3 protein. The sample yields approximately 81,000 distinct CDR3 sequences, 24% seen once. Points from the study as a whole: Carriers of CMV and the relevant HLA type were discriminated by public TCR beta frequency. Ex vivo responses were dominated by HLA-C-restricted CMV-specific TCR beta clonotypes.

Germline CDR1 and CDR2: MNHEY and SVGEGT. V trimming: 2 bases; J trimming: 3 bases; junction bases outside the gene matches: 10. There are 18 residues in the CDR3. The source material was CD8+ T cells from cultured PBMCs, sampled from culture after CMV antigen stimulation. The receptor's source is a human donor in good health (CMV status not recorded). Some clones in this sample may be carry-over from other donors' samples. This chain connects TRBV6-2 or TRBV6-3 to TRBJ2-2; 9 bases are a match to TRBD1. CDR3 bases: TGTGCCAGCAGTTACGGGGTGAATACAGGGGGCTACACCGGGGAGCTGTTTTTT. Translation gives CASSYGVNTGGYTGELFF.